This is a list of T cell receptor beta chains from one sample in a study of T cell responses to AZD1222 COVID-19 vaccine. TCRdb keeps only in-frame clones here, not all; method: immunoSEQ multiplex PCR. The sample has 50,000 to 65,000 clones; about 90% are singletons. Sample: peripheral blood, taken 28 days after the second AZD1222 dose. The origin of the receptors is an adult who received the AZD1222 COVID-19 vaccine. The CDR3 runs from the conserved cysteine through the conserved F or W. A D gene is named only where the DNA matches it firmly. Clone size appears in some rows only: once, few, many, or a class for an expanded clone.

clone_size j_call v_call d_call cdr3_nt cdr3_aa
once TRBJ2-7 TRBV5-4 TRBD2 TGTGCCAGCAGCGAGGCGGGAGGTTCCTACGAGCAGTACTTC CASSEAGGSYEQYF
once TRBJ1-1 TRBV6-5 TRBD1 TGTGCCATCCAGACCGGGACAGGGATTCTTGAAGCTTTCTTT CAIQTGTGILEAFF
- TRBJ2-7 TRBV15 - TGTGCCACCAGCAGAGATAGACAGGCCTCCTACGAGCAGTACTTC CATSRDRQASYEQYF
- TRBJ2-1 TRBV2 - TGTGCCAGTCAAAAGCCGGACCAAAGTGGTAATGAGCAGTTCTTC CASQKPDQSGNEQFF
- TRBJ2-1 TRBV21-1 - TGTGCCAGCAGCAAAGATTCAGAGACAGTACGACTAGCGGAATCCTACAATGAGCAGTTCTTC CASSKDSETVRLAESYNEQFF
few TRBJ2-7 TRBV7-8 TRBD2 TGTGCCAGCAGCCCCCGGACTAGCGGGAGGCCAATATACGAGCAGTACTTC CASSPRTSGRPIYEQYF
- TRBJ1-1 TRBV5-1 - TGCGCCAGCAGCCCGGAGGTGACAAGCCTTGATGAAGCTTTCTTT CASSPEVTSLDEAFF
- TRBJ2-7 TRBV28 TRBD2 TGTGCCAGCAGTGACCCCTCTGGGGTGAGCGGGAGGATGTACGAGCAGTACTTC CASSDPSGVSGRMYEQYF
- TRBJ2-1 TRBV5-6 - TGTGCCAGCAGCTTGGATGCTAGCGGACAGTACAATGAGCAGTTCTTC CASSLDASGQYNEQFF
medium-sized TRBJ2-7 TRBV4-2 TRBD2 TGTGCCAGCAGCCAAGGGGGTCCTAGCGGTGCCTACGAGCAGTACTTC CASSQGGPSGAYEQYF
once TRBJ1-1 TRBV21-1 - TGTGCCAGCAGCTATAAAGTGAACACTGAAGCTTTCTTT CASSYKVNTEAFF
- TRBJ1-1 TRBV25-1 - TGTGCCAGCAGTGGCGGGACGGGAGCTTTCTTT CASSGGTGAFF